This entry is about one T cell receptor beta chain. Antigen specificity is unknown. Method: immunoSEQ multiplex PCR; TCRdb's copy keeps in-frame clones and lacks some. The sample yields about 130,000 clones, 89% seen once. The entry originates in a study of T cell responses to AZD1222 COVID-19 vaccine. General study findings and limits: Receipt of two AZD1222 doses was followed by a rise in Spike-specific TCR breadth and depth.

The CDR3 consists of 14 residues. The germline CDR1 and CDR2 sequences are KGHDR and SFDVKD. The J segment lost 6 bases and the V segment lost 3 bases, leaving 6 bases of the junction unmatched. The chain employs TRBV24-1 and TRBJ2-7, with 8 bases matching TRBD1. The receptor comes from an adult in good health. The sequenced sample was peripheral blood, obtained on day 0 of AZD1222 vaccination. The CDR3 loop is CATSDAGGISEQYF. The DNA for the CDR3 is TGTGCCACCAGTGATGCAGGGGGCATAAGCGAGCAGTACTTC.